Listed here are 7 T cell receptor beta chains from one sample, sequenced in a study of blood T cell repertoires in COVID-19. TCRdb's table, derived via immunoSEQ multiplex PCR, lists solely in-frame clones and lacks some. The sample shows 20,000 to 25,000 clones, about 89% of them seen only once. Sequences were obtained from peripheral blood. Source of these receptors: a human donor with active COVID-19. The donor label of this sample is uncertain.

The rearrangement joins TRBV7-3 to TRBJ2-3; 11 bases are shared with TRBD2. The V gene's germline CDR1 is SGHTA and CDR2 FQGTGA. The trim removed 2 bases at V and 6 bases at J, leaving 4 bases unmatched. CDR3 size: 15 residues. The CDR3 region has the DNA TGTGCCAGCAGCTTAGCGCCTAGCGGGAGGGATACGCAGTATTTT. Translating it yields CASSLAPSGRDTQYF.

The V gene is TRBV18, the J gene TRBJ1-2; D is unclear. Germline loops: CDR1 KGHSH, CDR2 LQKENI. The CDR3 runs 16 residues. V was cut by 3 bases and J by 7 bases, with 21 bases left in between. As DNA, the CDR3 is TGTGCCAGCTCACCCGAGAGACTGGGAGTTATGGGTGGCTACACCTTC. The encoded protein is CASSPERLGVMGGYTF.

This chain links TRBV5-1 with TRBJ2-3; 8 bases are a match to TRBD2. Germline lookup yields CDR1 SGHRS and CDR2 YFSETQ. The CDR3 consists of 15 residues. Unmatched junction bases numbered 6, after V lost 2 bases and J lost 4 bases. CDR3 sequence: CASSFGGALSDTQYF. As DNA, the CDR3 is TGCGCCAGCAGCTTCGGGGGGGCCTTGTCAGATACGCAGTATTTT.

This clone is a singleton in its sample. This sequence joins TRBV10-2 and TRBJ2-1; D gene uncertain. The CDR3 is made up of 14 amino acids. V shed 3 bases and J shed 2 bases, with 8 bases lying between them. Per the germline V gene, CDR1 is WSHSY and CDR2 is SAAADI. CDR3 bases: TGCGCCAGCAGTGATTGGGCAGCCTACAATGAGCAGTTCTTC. Translated: CASSDWAAYNEQFF.

The rearrangement uses TRBV3-1 (or the pseudogene TRBV3-2) and TRBJ2-5, with 8 positions matching TRBD2. Looked up from germline, CDR1 is LGHDT and CDR2 is YNNKEL (reference sequence). This CDR3 is 17 amino acids long. Losses at the gene ends were 1 base for V and 3 bases for J; bases not matched to a gene: 10. This CDR3 reads CASSQVIGREWEETQYF. The CDR3 DNA sequence: TGTGCCAGCAGCCAAGTTATCGGGAGGGAGTGGGAAGAGACCCAGTACTTC.

The rearrangement links TRBV19 to TRBJ1-5, with D possibly being TRBD1 (6 bases). The CDR3 loop spans 14 amino acids. Deletions cut 1 base from V and 2 bases from J, with 6 bases between. Germline V gene sequence: CDR1 LNHDA, CDR2 SQIVND (reference sequence). In nucleotides, the CDR3 is TGTGCCAGTAGTATAGCAGGGGGCAATCAGCCCCAGCATTTT. Translation: CASSIAGGNQPQHF.

This chain links TRBV14 with TRBJ1-1; no firm D call. CDR3 length: 15 residues. Germline CDR1 and CDR2: SGHDN and FVKESK. Trimming removed 0 bases at V and 8 bases at J, with 16 bases between. The CDR3 reads CASSQETTIKTEAFF. CDR3 in DNA: TGTGCCAGCAGCCAAGAGACTACAATAAAGACGGAAGCTTTCTTT.